This TCR beta chain is from a study of T cell repertoires in cytomegalovirus infection. Background on the study: Through public TCR beta signatures, both CMV infection and matching HLA type were indicated.

Overall study results and limits: There were HLA-C-restricted CMV-specific TCR beta clonotypes dominating the ex vivo response. Summed frequency of shared TCR beta families picked out CMV carriers who also had the relevant HLA.

CDR3 size: 12 residues. Trimming stripped 6 bases from V and 5 bases from J, with 9 bases between. Germline lookup yields CDR1 MNHEY and CDR2 SVGEGT. TCRdb analysed the reads with MiXCR anew, one entry per CDR3 protein. The sample shows under 800,000 distinct CDR3 sequences, less than 25% of them seen only once. This clonotype was recorded many times. Its antigen is undetermined. Sequenced: CD8+ T cells from PBMCs. This receptor was obtained from a human donor in good health (CMV status not recorded). Some clones in this sample may be carry-over from other donors' samples. V is TRBV6-2 or TRBV6-3 and J is TRBJ2-3, with no clear D. CDR3 sequence reads: CASSSLQDTQYF. The CDR3 bases are TGTGCCAGCAGCTCGTTGCAAGATACGCAGTATTTT.